This record covers a single TCR beta chain. The antigen remains unidentified. The CDR3 has 15 amino acids. V gave up 5 bases and J gave up 4 bases, with 15 bases separating them. Germline V CDR1 and CDR2: SGHAT, FQDESV (reference sequence). The sample is drawn from a study of T cell repertoires in cytomegalovirus infection. TCRdb independently ran MiXCR on the reads; one entry per CDR3 protein. Seen here are about 920,000 distinct CDR3 sequences, about a third observed once, and the top ten hold more than 12%. This receptor was obtained from a human donor in good health (CMV status not recorded). Some clones in this sample may be carry-over from other donors' samples. The material sequenced was cultured CD8+ T cells from PBMCs, taken from culture after CMV antigen stimulation. The rearrangement joins TRBV11-1 to TRBJ2-1; D not resolved. CDR3 region: CASSHDPLGYNEQFF. Written as DNA, the CDR3 is TGTGCCAGCAGCCACGATCCCCTTGGGTACAATGAGCAGTTCTTC.